Following are 20 T cell receptor beta chains from one sample sequenced in a study of T cells in Graves' hyperthyroidism and ophthalmopathy. Amplified TCR beta CDR3 regions derived from RNA transcripts. RT-PCR in the first round (using the HTBI primer set) targeted the TCR CDR3. Via MiXCR, TCRdb re-called the multiplex PCR reads, giving one row per CDR3 protein. Of approximately 210,000 distinct CDR3 sequences listed, roughly a sixth are singletons. Sequencing was carried out using blood. These receptors came from a man aged 45-65 years with Graves' hyperthyroidism.

This clonotype has just a few counts. The V and J genes are TRBV11-2 and TRBJ2-5, with a weak D call TRBD1 (6 bases). Trimming cost V 3 bases and J 3 bases, with 20 bases left between them. The CDR3 runs to 17 residues. Germline loops: CDR1 SGHAT, CDR2 FQNNGV. The CDR3 DNA follows: TGTGCCAGCAGCTTGGGGGCGAACAGGGCCTCCAAAGAGACCCAGTACTTC. Protein sequence: CASSLGANRASKETQYF.

This chain uses TRBV29-1 with TRBJ1-1, with 8 bases matching TRBD1. Germline loops: CDR1 SQVTM, CDR2 ANQGSEA. Trimming took 5 bases from V and 5 from J; bases not matched to a gene: 4. The CDR3 is 12 amino acids. CDR3 region: CSVWTGITEAFF. The CDR3 DNA reads as TGCAGCGTTTGGACAGGGATAACTGAAGCTTTCTTT.

The chain is built from TRBV30 and TRBJ1-6; the D gene is possibly TRBD1 (6 bases). Germline values: CDR1 GTSNPN, CDR2 SVGIG (reference sequence). Trimming pared 5 bases from V and 6 bases from J, leaving 8 bases between. This CDR3 is built from 12 residues. This CDR3 reads CAWDRFNSPLHF. The CDR3 nucleotides read TGTGCCTGGGACAGGTTTAATTCACCCCTCCACTTT.

This clonotype was counted between two and nine times. This chain uses TRBV19 with TRBJ1-5; D remains ambiguous. Per the germline V gene, CDR1 is LNHDA and CDR2 is SQIVND (reference sequence). The germline V and J ends were trimmed by 4 bases and 3 bases, with 19 bases remaining between them. This CDR3 is built from 17 residues. The CDR3 DNA reads as TGTGCCAGTAGTAGATCCGTTGAACCTAACTCCAATCAGCCCCAGCATTTT. As protein: CASSRSVEPNSNQPQHF.

This clonotype was picked up many times. The chain has TRBV29-1 and TRBJ1-1; no firm D call. Per germline, CDR1 SQVTM and CDR2 ANQGSEA. The CDR3 is 13 amino acids. V was shortened by 5 bases and J by 7 bases, with 17 bases between the two germline ends. CDR3 bases: TGCAGCGTTAATTTGATATCTGGACTTGAAGCTTTCTTT. Encoded protein: CSVNLISGLEAFF.

This clonotype was detected only a few times. The gene calls are TRBV5-5 and TRBJ2-7, with D possibly called TRBD1 or TRBD2 (5 bases each). Trimming shortened V by 2 bases and J by 4 bases, and 22 bases separated the two germline ends. CDR3 length: 17 residues. Germline V CDR1 and CDR2: SGHKS, YYEKEE (reference sequence). The CDR3 loop is CASSLTRSGQGGYEQYF. CDR3 in DNA: TGTGCCAGCAGCTTAACTAGATCGGGGCAGGGCGGTTACGAGCAGTACTTC.

Notes on this clonotype: It may be a read error: a sequence one base away is much more abundant. The CDR3 region has the DNA TGCAGTGCTGGGGCACAGCATTCCTTCTATGGCTACACCTTC. Translation: CSAGAQHSFYGYTF. The rearrangement uses TRBV20-1 and TRBJ1-2; a weak D match, TRBD1 (5 bases). Between the trimmed V and J ends, which lost 5 bases and 4 bases, there was a span of 17 bases. The CDR3 spans 14 residues. Germline V gene lookup returns CDR1 DFQATT and CDR2 SNEGSKA (reference sequence).

This clonotype was seen ten or more times. The genes are TRBV6-5 and TRBJ2-7, with 7 bases matching TRBD1. The CDR3 runs to 17 residues. From germline, CDR1 is MNHEY and CDR2 SVGAGI. V was pared by 2 bases and J by 3 bases, with 13 bases of the junction left unmatched. CDR3 bases: TGTGCCAGCAGTTACCAAACCCCGGGACAGTCCGGCTACGAGCAGTACTTC. It is translated as CASSYQTPGQSGYEQYF.

This clonotype was counted many times. V and J are TRBV6-1 and TRBJ1-5, with TRBD1 as a possible D gene (5 bases). CDR3 length: 15 residues. Germline V gene sequence: CDR1 MNHNS, CDR2 SASEGT. Trimming shortened V by 2 bases and J by 1 base, and 9 bases separated the two germline ends. The CDR3 region has the DNA TGTGCCAGCAGTGAATGGGGCACAAGCAATCAGCCCCAGCATTTT. Residues: CASSEWGTSNQPQHF.

There are a few counts of this clonotype. The rearrangement joins TRBV25-1 to TRBJ1-4; 7 positions agree with TRBD1. The germline V gene has CDR1 MGHDK and CDR2 SYGVNS. V was pared by 5 bases and J by 8 bases, with 11 bases of the junction left unmatched. The CDR3 runs 15 residues. CDR3 region: CASSLYRGGGEKLFF. The CDR3 DNA is TGTGCCAGCAGTTTATACAGGGGAGGTGGGGAAAAACTGTTTTTT.

V gene TRBV4-3 combines with J gene TRBJ2-7; TRBD2 might be the D (5 bases). The CDR3 has 17 residues. The V end lost 0 bases, the J end lost 0 bases, and 15 bases lay between the germline ends. From germline, CDR1 is LGHNA and CDR2 YSLEER. CDR3 region: CASSQDYTGSRSYEQYF. The CDR3 DNA follows: TGCGCCAGCAGCCAAGATTATACGGGAAGCCGCTCCTACGAGCAGTACTTC.

The chain is built from TRBV6-1 and TRBJ1-2; TRBD1 matches 8 bases. The CDR3 extends over 13 amino acids. CDR1 is MNHNS, CDR2 SASEGT, per germline. J lost 8 bases, V lost 4 bases, and 6 bases had no gene match. The CDR3 DNA sequence: TGTGCCAGCAGTGGAGACAGGGGAGGCGGCTACACCTTC. It is translated as CASSGDRGGGYTF.

This clonotype has a handful of counts. The V call is TRBV29-1, the J call TRBJ2-7, with unresolved D. The CDR3 is made up of 12 amino acids. The germline V gene has CDR1 SQVTM and CDR2 ANQGSEA. V was cut by 7 bases and J by 4 bases, with 14 bases left in between. The chain's CDR3 is CSALTEGYEQYF. The DNA for the CDR3 is TGCAGCGCGTTAACTGAAGGGTACGAGCAGTACTTC.

This clonotype occurred many times. In nucleotides, the CDR3 is TGTGCCAGCAGAAATCTCCGCGGGAGAACCTACAATGAGCAGTTCTTC. Translated: CASRNLRGRTYNEQFF. The chain uses TRBV11-2 and TRBJ2-1; 7 nucleotides align to TRBD2. This CDR3 has 16 residues. After removal of 6 bases from V and 2 bases from J, the junction contained 10 bases not matched to a gene. CDR1 SGHAT and CDR2 FQNNGV come from the germline V gene.

V is TRBV20-1 and J is TRBJ2-3; TRBD2 matches 12 bases. The CDR3 has 17 amino acids. V dropped 3 bases and J dropped 1; count of bases not matched to a gene: 8. Germline V lookup: CDR1 DFQATT, CDR2 SNEGSKA (reference sequence). CDR3 protein: CSARSSGRAGGTDTQYF. The DNA of the CDR3 is TGCAGTGCTAGGTCTAGCGGGAGGGCCGGGGGCACAGATACGCAGTATTTT.

The chain combines TRBV6-1 with TRBJ2-3, with 11 bases fitting TRBD1. Per the germline V gene, CDR1 is MNHNS and CDR2 is SASEGT. CDR3 length equals 15 residues. Trimming cost V 6 bases and J 5 bases; bases outside gene matches: 7. CDR3 DNA: TGTGCCAGCAGGCCTTCCGGGACAGGGGGAGATACGCAGTATTTT. Protein product: CASRPSGTGGDTQYF.

This clonotype was detected a few times. The genes are TRBV5-5 and TRBJ2-6, with 8 nucleotides matching TRBD1. V was pared by 5 bases and J by 2 bases, with 9 bases of the junction left unmatched. The CDR3 length is 17 residues. The germline gives CDR1 SGHKS, CDR2 YYEKEE (reference sequence). The CDR3 region is CASRIGQGGPGANVLTF. In nucleotides, the CDR3 is TGTGCCAGCAGAATTGGACAGGGAGGCCCTGGGGCCAACGTCCTGACTTTC.

This chain uses TRBV5-1 with TRBJ2-5; D is tentatively TRBD1 or TRBD2 (5 bases each). Trimming took off 4 bases at V and 5 bases at J, with 21 bases between the two ends. Germline V gene data show CDR1 as SGHRS and CDR2 as YFSETQ. CDR3 length: 16 residues. In DNA form, the CDR3 reads TGCGCCAGCAGCGAGGGGCCCGCAACCAGGGCGGAGACCCAGTACTTC. It specifies CASSEGPATRAETQYF.

This clonotype was seen at least ten times. CDR3 coding DNA: TGCAGTGCTCCGGCGGGAGGGCTTGAGACCCAGTACTTC. Translated: CSAPAGGLETQYF. V usage is TRBV20-1 and J usage is TRBJ2-5, with 9 nucleotides matching TRBD2. The germline CDR1 and CDR2 sequences are DFQATT and SNEGSKA (reference sequence). The CDR3 is 13 residues long. The J segment lost 5 bases and the V segment lost 5 bases, leaving 6 bases of the junction unmatched.

This clonotype was observed at least ten times. The V gene is TRBV7-6, the J gene TRBJ1-2, with a possible D match to TRBD1 (6 bases). The length of the CDR3 is 12 residues. CDR1 and CDR2 (germline): SGHVS, FNYEAQ. Trimming shortened V by 5 bases and J by 8 bases, and 12 bases separated the two germline ends. The CDR3 reads CASSPYREGYTF. The DNA of the CDR3 is TGTGCCAGCAGCCCCTACAGGGAGGGCTACACCTTC.